What follows are 14 T cell receptor beta chains derived from one specimen sequenced in a study of T cell responses to AZD1222 COVID-19 vaccine. Here immunoSEQ multiplex PCR was the method, and the copy in TCRdb shows in-frame clones only, minus some. The data hold some 100,000 clones, with around 90% observed a single time. The sample here was peripheral blood, taken on day 0 of AZD1222 vaccination. These receptors all come from an adult in good health.

V usage is TRBV24-1 and J usage is TRBJ2-3, with 12 nucleotides matching TRBD2. Germline V lookup: CDR1 KGHDR, CDR2 SFDVKD. V trimming: 6 bases; J trimming: 5 bases; junction bases outside the gene matches: 11. The CDR3 contains 17 residues. The DNA of the CDR3 is TGTGCCACCAGTCCAGGACTAGCGGGGAACCTAGGAGATACGCAGTATTTT. As protein: CATSPGLAGNLGDTQYF.

The rearrangement links TRBV6-5 to TRBJ2-5, with a tentative D call TRBD2 (6 bases). The V end was cut by 2 bases, the J end by 2 bases, with 12 bases between. The germline gives CDR1 MNHEY, CDR2 SVGAGI. This CDR3 has 15 residues. The DNA of the CDR3 is TGTGCCAGCAGTTACCCGGGAGAGGGGCAAGAGACCCAGTACTTC. This gives the protein CASSYPGEGQETQYF.

Comment on this clone: The same CDR3 arises from other DNA sequences in this sample as well. The rearrangement links TRBV6-5 to TRBJ1-1; D gene uncertain. The CDR3 is made up of 15 amino acids. The V gene lost 0 bases and the J gene lost 0 bases, with 8 bases spanning the gap. Germline CDR1 reads MNHEY; CDR2 reads SVGAGI. CDR3 loop: CASSYSGSMNTEAFF. CDR3 DNA sequence: TGTGCCAGCAGTTACTCGGGGAGCATGAACACTGAAGCTTTCTTT.

V gene TRBV19 combines with J gene TRBJ2-2, with D possibly matching TRBD1 (5 bases). CDR1 and CDR2 from the germline V gene are LNHDA and SQIVND (reference sequence). The CDR3 runs to 14 residues. V dropped 10 bases and J dropped 4 bases, with 16 bases sitting between them. The chain's CDR3 is CATLDRILTGELFF. CDR3 bases: TGTGCCACACTCGACAGAATCCTCACCGGGGAGCTGTTTTTT.

This rearrangement joins TRBV18 to TRBJ1-1; the D is unclear. This CDR3 region has 13 residues. V shed 2 bases and J shed 0 bases, with 4 bases lying between them. Germline CDR1 and CDR2: KGHSH and LQKENI. The CDR3 spells CASSPSVNTEAFF. The DNA of the CDR3 is TGTGCCAGCTCACCATCAGTGAACACTGAAGCTTTCTTT.

This chain joins TRBV12-3 or TRBV12-4 and TRBJ1-4; D is unclear. The V and J ends lost 0 bases and 11 bases respectively, with 7 bases between them. The CDR3 runs 12 residues. The CDR3 sequence: CASSLAKGKLFF. The CDR3 DNA is TGTGCCAGCAGTTTAGCGAAAGGGAAACTGTTTTTT.

V gene TRBV6-4 combines with J gene TRBJ1-5; a possible D gene is TRBD1 (6 bases). Trimming took 6 bases from V and 5 from J, leaving 11 bases between them. The germline V gene has CDR1 MRHNA and CDR2 SNTAGT. CDR3 length: 13 amino acids. CDR3 amino acids: CASSQGMDQPQHF. The CDR3 nucleotides read TGTGCCAGCAGCCAGGGGATGGATCAGCCCCAGCATTTT.

This chain links TRBV6-5 with TRBJ1-5; no clear D. The germline V and J ends were trimmed by 3 bases and 3 bases, with 6 bases remaining between them. CDR3 length equals 13 residues. Germline V CDR1 and CDR2: MNHEY, SVGAGI. The CDR3 loop is CASSYRDNQPQHF. The CDR3 DNA reads TGTGCCAGCAGTTATCGGGACAATCAGCCCCAGCATTTT.

The V and J genes are TRBV7-9 and TRBJ2-7; D is uncertain. V was trimmed by 6 bases and J by 5 bases, leaving 17 bases between them. The germline CDR1 and CDR2 sequences are SEHNR and FQNEAQ (reference sequence). CDR3 length equals 14 residues. The CDR3 DNA reads TGTGCCAGCAGGCTCAAGGGCCCTCGGAACGAGCAGTACTTC. Translation: CASRLKGPRNEQYF.

The chain has TRBV7-8 and TRBJ1-1, with D perhaps matching TRBD1 (5 bases). V was trimmed by 5 bases and J by 1 base, leaving 17 bases between them. Looked up from germline, CDR1 is SGHVS and CDR2 is FQNEAQ. The CDR3 contains 16 residues. The CDR3 here is CASSPRPGRENTEAFF. CDR3 DNA: TGTGCCAGCAGCCCGCGACCGGGACGGGAGAACACTGAAGCTTTCTTT.

The CDR3 is CASSHPGDNEQFF. For the CDR3, the DNA is TGTGCCAGCAGCCATCCGGGGGACAATGAGCAGTTCTTC. This chain connects TRBV4-2 to TRBJ2-1; the D gene is possibly TRBD2 (6 bases). This CDR3 comprises 13 residues. CDR1 and CDR2 (germline): LGHNA, YNFKEQ. Trimming stripped 3 bases from V and 5 bases from J, with 8 bases between.

The CDR3 sequence is CAISRDQGANSPLHF. In nucleotides, the CDR3 is TGTGCCATCAGTAGGGACCAGGGGGCGAATTCACCCCTCCACTTT. The chain carries TRBV10-3 and TRBJ1-6; 8 bases map to TRBD1. The CDR3 totals 15 residues. Trimming took 5 bases from V and 7 from J; bases not matched to a gene: 7. Germline V CDR1 and CDR2: ENHRY, SYGVKD.

The chain joins TRBV2 to TRBJ2-1; the D is unclear. This CDR3 has 14 amino acids. V dropped 1 base and J dropped 6 bases, with 10 bases sitting between them. Germline V gene sequence: CDR1 SNHLY, CDR2 FYNNEI. CDR3 sequence (DNA): TGTGCCAGCAGTGAAGTCGTCGGCTCCAATGAGCAGTTCTTC. It is translated as CASSEVVGSNEQFF.

The rearrangement joins TRBV15 to TRBJ2-5; 10 bases match TRBD2. Germline V CDR1 and CDR2: LNHNV, YYDKDF (reference sequence). This CDR3 region has 20 residues. V trimming: 0 bases; J trimming: 1 base; junction bases outside the gene matches: 14. CDR3 sequence (DNA): TGTGCCACCAGCAGAGATCGGGCTAGCGGGGGCCCCGGTCCCCAAGAGACCCAGTACTTC. Its translation is CATSRDRASGGPGPQETQYF. The complete variable domain, with remaining parts taken from reference TRBV15 and TRBJ2-5, reads DAMVIQNPRYQVTQFGKPVTLSCSQTLNHNVMYWYQQKSSQAPKLLFHYYDKDFNNEADTPDNFQSRRPNTSFCFLDIRSPGLGDTAMYLCATSRDRASGGPGPQETQYFGPGTRLLVL.